The TCR beta chain described here comes from a study of cytomegalovirus exposure and HLA in healthy donors. PCR was performed using 60 Vbeta and 13 Jbeta primers. Clones were read by immunoSEQ multiplex PCR, and TCRdb kept only the in-frame ones, dropping some. The sample consists of about 45,000 clones, around 56% of them appearing once. Findings of the study overall: When analyzed later, a missense DCLRE1C variant was found to be linked to TCR beta V- and J-gene trimming. Analyzed later, most CMV-associated TCR beta chains appeared HLA-restricted. For most TCR sequences rarity was the rule, although some public TCRs occurred in many donors.

A remark on this clone: Its antigen is still unknown.

V was trimmed by 3 bases and J by 11 bases, leaving 13 bases between them. The CDR3 has 12 residues. CDR1 and CDR2 (germline): SGHAT, FQDESV (reference sequence). V and J are TRBV11-1 and TRBJ1-1; TRBD1 might be the D (6 bases). The sample consisted of PBMCs. The TCR sequence derives from a man aged 55 to 70 in good health and CMV-seronegative. The CDR3: CASSFSGVEAFF. CDR3 in DNA: TGTGCCAGCAGCTTTTCAGGGGTCGAGGCTTTCTTT.